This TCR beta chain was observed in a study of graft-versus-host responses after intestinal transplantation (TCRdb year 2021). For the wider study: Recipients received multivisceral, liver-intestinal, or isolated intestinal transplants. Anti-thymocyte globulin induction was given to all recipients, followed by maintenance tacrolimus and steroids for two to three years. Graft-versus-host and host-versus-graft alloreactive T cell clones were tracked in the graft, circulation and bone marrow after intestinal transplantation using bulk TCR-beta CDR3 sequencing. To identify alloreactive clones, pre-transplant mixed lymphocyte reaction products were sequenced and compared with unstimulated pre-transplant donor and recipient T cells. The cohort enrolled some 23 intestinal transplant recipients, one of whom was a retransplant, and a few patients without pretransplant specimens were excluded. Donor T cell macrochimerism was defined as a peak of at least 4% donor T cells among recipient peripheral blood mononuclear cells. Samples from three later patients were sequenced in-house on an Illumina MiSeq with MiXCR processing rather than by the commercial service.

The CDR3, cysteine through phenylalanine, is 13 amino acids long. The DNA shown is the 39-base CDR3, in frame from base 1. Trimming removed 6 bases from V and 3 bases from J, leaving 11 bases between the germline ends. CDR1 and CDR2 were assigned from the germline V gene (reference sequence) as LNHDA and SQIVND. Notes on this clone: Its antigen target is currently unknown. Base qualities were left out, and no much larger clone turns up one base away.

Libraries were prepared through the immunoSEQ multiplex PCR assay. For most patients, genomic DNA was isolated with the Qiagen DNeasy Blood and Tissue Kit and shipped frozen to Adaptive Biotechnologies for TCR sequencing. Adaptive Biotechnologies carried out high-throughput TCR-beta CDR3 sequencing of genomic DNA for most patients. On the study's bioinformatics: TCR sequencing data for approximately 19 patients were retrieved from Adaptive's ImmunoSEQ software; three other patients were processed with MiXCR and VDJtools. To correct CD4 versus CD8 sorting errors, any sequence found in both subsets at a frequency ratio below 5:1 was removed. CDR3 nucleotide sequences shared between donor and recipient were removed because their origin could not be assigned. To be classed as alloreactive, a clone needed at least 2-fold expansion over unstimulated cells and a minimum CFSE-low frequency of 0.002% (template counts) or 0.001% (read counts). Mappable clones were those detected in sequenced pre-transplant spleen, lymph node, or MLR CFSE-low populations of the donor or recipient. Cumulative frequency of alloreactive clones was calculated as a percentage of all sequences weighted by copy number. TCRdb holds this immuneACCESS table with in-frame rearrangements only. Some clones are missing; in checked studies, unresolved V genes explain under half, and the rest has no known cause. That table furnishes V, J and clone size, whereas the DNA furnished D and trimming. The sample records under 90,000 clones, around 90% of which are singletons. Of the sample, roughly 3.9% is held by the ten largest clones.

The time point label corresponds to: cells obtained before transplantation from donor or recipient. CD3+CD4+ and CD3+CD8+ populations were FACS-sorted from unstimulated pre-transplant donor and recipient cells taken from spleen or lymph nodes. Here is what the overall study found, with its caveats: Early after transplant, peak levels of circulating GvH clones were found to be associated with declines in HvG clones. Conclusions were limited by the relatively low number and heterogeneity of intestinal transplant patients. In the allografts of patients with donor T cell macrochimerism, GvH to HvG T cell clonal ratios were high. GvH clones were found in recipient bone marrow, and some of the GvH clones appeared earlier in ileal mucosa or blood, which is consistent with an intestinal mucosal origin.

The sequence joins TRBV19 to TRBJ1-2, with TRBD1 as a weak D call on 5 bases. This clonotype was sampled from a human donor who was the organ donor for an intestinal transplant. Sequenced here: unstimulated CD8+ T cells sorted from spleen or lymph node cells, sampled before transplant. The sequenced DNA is TGTGCCAGTAGAAATTCGGGGGACTATGGCTACACCTTC. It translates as CASRNSGDYGYTF.